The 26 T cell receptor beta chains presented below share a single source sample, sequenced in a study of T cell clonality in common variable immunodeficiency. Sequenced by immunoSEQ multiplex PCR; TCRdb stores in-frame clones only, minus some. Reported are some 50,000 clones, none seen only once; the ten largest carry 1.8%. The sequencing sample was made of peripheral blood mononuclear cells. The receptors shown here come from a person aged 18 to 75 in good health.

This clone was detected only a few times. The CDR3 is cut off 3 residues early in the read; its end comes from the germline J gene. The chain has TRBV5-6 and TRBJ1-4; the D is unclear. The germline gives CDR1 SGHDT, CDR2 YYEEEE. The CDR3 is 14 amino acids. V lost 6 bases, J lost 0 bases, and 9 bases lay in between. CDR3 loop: CASMLRSTNEKLFF. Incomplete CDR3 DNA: TGTGCCAGCATGCTACGGTCAACTAATGAAAAA.

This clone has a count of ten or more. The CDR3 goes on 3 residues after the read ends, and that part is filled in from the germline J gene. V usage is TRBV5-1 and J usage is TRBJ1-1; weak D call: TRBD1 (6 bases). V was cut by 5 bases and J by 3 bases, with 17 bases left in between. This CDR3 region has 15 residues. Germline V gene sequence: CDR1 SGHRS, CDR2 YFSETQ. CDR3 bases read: TGCGCCAGCAGTGATGCCCAGGGGTATGACACTGAA. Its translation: CASSDAQGYDTE. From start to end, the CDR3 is CASSDAQGYDTEAFF.

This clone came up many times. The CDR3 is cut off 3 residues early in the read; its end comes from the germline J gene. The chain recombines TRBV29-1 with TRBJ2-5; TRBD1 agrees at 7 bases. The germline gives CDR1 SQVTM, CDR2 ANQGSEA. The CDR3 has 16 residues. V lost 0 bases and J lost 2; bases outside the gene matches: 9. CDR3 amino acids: CSVEDPDRELQETQYF. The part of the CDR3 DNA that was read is TGCAGCGTTGAAGATCCTGACAGGGAGCTACAAGAGACC.

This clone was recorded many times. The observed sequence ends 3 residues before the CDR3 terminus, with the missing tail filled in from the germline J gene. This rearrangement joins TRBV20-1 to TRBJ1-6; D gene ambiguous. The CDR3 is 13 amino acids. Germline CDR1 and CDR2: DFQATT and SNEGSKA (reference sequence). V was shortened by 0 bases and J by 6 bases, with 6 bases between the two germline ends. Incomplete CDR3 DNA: TGCAGTGCTAGAGAACAGATTAATTCACCC. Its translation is CSAREQINSP. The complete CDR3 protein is CSAREQINSPLHF.

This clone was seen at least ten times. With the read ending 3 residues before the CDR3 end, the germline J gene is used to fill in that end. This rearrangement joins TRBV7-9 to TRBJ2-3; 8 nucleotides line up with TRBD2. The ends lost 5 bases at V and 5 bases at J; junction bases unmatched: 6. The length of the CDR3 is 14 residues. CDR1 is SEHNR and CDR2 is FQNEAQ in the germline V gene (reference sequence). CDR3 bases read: TGTGCCAGCAGCGATCAGCGGGGGAAAGATACG. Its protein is CASSDQRGKDT. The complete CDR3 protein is CASSDQRGKDTQYF.

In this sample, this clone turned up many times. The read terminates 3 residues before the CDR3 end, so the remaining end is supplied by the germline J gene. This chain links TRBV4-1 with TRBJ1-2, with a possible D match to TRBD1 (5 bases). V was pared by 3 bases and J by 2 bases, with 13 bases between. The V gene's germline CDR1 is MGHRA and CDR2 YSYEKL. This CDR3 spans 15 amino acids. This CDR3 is CASSQGRQGNYGYTF. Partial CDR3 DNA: TGCGCCAGCAGCCAGGGGCGGCAGGGCAACTATGGC.

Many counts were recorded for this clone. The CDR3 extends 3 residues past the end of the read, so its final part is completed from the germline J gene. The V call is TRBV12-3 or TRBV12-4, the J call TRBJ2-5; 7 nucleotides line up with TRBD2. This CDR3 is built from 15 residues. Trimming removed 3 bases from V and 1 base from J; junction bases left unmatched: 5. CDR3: CASSFGLAVQETQYF. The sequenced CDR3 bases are TGTGCCAGCAGTTTTGGCCTAGCGGTCCAAGAGACC.

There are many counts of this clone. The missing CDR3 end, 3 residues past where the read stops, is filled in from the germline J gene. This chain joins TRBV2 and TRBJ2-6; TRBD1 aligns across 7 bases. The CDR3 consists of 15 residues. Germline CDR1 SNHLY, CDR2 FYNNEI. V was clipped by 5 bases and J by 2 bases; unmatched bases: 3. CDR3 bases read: TGTGCCAGCAGTTCGACAGGGCCTGGGGCCAACGTC. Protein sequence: CASSSTGPGANV. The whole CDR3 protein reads CASSSTGPGANVLTF.

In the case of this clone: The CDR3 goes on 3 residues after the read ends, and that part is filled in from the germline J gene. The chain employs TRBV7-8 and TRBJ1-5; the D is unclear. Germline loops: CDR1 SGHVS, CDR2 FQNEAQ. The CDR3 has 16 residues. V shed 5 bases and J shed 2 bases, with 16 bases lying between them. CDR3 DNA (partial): TGTGCCAGCAGCCAGAACCGAATATATGGCAATCAGCCC. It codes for CASSQNRIYGNQP. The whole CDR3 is CASSQNRIYGNQPQHF.

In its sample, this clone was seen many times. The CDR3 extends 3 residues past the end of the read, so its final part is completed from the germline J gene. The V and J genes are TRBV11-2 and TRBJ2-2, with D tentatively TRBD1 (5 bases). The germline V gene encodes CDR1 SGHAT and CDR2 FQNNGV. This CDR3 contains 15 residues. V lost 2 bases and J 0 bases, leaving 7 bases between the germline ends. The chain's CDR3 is CASSLNRPNTGELFF. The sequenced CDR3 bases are TGTGCCAGCAGCTTAAACAGGCCGAACACCGGGGAG.

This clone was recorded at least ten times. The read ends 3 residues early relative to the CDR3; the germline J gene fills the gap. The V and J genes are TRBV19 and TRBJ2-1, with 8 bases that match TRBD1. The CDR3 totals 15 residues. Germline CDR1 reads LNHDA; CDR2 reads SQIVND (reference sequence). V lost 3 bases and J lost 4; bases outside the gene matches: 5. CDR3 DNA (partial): TGTGCCAGTAGTATCGGGGACAGGACGTACAATGAG. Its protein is CASSIGDRTYNE. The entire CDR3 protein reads CASSIGDRTYNEQFF.

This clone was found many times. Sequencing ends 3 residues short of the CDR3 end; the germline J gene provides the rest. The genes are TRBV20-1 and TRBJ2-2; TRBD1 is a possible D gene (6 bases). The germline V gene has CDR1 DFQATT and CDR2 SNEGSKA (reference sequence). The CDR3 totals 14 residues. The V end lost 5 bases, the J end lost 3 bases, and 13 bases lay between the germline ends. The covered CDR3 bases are TGCAGTGCTTTATGGACAGCGGACACCGGGGAG. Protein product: CSALWTADTGE. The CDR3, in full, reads CSALWTADTGELFF.

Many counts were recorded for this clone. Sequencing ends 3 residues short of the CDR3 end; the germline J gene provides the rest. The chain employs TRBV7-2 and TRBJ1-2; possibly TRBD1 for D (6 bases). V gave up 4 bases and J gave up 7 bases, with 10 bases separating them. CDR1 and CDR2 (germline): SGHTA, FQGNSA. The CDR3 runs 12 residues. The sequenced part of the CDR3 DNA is TGTGCCAGCAGCTCACAGGGAACTGGC. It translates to CASSSQGTG. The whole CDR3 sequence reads CASSSQGTGYTF.

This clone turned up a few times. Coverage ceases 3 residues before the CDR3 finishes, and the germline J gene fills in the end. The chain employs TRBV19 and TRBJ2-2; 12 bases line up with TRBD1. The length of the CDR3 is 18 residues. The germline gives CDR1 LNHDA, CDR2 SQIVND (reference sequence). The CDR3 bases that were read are TGTGCCAGTGGGAAGACCCCGGGGGGACAGGGGGCTCGAGAAAAG. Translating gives CASGKTPGGQGAREK. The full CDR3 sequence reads CASGKTPGGQGAREKLFF.

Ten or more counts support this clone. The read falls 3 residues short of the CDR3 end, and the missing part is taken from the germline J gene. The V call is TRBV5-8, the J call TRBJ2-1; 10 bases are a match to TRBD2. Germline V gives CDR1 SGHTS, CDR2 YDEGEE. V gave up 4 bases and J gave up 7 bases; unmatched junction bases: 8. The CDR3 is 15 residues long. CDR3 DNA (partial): TGTGCCAGCAGCCTGCGAGGACTAGCGGAAAATGAG. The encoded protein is CASSLRGLAENE. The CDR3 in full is CASSLRGLAENEQFF. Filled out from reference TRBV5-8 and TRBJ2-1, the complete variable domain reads EAGVTQSPTHLIKTRGQQATLRCSPISGHTSVYWYQQALGLGLQFLLWYDEGEERNRGNFPPRFSGRQFPNYSSELNVNALELEDSALYLCASSLRGLAENEQFFGPGTRLTVL.

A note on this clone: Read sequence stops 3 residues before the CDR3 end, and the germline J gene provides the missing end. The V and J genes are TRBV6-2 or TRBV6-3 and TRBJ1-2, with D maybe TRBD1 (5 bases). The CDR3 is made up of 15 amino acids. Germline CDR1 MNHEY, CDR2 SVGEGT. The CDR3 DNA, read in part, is TGTGCCAGCAGCTTAACGGGACTTGCTACCGATGAC. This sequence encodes CASSLTGLATDD. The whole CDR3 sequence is CASSLTGLATDDYTF.

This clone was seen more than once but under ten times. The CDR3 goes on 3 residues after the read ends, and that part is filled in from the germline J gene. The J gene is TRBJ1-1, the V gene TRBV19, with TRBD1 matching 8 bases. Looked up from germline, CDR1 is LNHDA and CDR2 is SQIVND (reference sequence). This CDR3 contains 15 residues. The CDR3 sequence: CASTEGQGSRQPAFF. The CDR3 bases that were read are TGTGCCAGTACCGAAGGACAGGGAAGTCGTCAGCCC. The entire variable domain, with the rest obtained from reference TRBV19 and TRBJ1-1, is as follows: DGGITQSPKYLFRKEGQNVTLSCEQNLNHDAMYWYRQDPGQGLRLIYYSQIVNDFQKGDIAEGYSVSREKKESFPLTVTSAQKNPTAFYLCASTEGQGSRQPAFFGQGTRLTVV.

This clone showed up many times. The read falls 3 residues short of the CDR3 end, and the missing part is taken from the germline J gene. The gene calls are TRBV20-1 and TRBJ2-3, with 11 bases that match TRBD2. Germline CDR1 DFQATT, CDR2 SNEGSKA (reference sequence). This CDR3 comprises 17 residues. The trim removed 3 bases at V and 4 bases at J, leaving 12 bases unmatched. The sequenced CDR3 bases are TGCAGTGCTAGTGGAGCCCGGACTAGCGGGCTTGCAGATACG. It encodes CSASGARTSGLADT. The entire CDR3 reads CSASGARTSGLADTQYF.

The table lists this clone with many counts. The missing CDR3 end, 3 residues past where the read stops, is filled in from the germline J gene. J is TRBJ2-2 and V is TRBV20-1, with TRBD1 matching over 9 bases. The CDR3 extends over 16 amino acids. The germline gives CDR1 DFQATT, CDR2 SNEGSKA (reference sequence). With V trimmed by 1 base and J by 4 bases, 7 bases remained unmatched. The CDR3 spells CSARGITGGGTGELFF. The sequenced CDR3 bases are TGCAGTGCTAGAGGCATAACAGGGGGCGGCACCGGGGAG.

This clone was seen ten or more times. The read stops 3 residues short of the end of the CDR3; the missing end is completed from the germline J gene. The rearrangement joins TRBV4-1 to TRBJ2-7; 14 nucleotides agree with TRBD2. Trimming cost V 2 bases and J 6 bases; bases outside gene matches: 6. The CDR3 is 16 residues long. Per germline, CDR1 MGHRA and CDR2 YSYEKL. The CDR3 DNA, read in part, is TGCGCCAGCAGCCAAAGACTAGCGGGGGGGCGAAGCGAG. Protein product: CASSQRLAGGRSE. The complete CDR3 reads CASSQRLAGGRSEQYF.

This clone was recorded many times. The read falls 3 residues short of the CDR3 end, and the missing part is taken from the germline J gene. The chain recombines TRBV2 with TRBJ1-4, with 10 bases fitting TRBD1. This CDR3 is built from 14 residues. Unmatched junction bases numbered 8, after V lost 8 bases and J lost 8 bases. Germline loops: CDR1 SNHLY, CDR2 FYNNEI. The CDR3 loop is CASRDRGRSEKLFF. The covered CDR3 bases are TGTGCCAGCCGGGACAGGGGCCGCTCAGAAAAA.

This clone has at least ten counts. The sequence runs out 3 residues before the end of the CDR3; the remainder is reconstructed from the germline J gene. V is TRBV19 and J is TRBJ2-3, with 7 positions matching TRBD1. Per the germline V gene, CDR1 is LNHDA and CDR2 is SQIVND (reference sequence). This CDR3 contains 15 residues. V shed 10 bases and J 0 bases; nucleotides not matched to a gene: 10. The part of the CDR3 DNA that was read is TGTGCCACCTCTATAGGGACAGCTAGCACAGATACG. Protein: CATSIGTASTDT. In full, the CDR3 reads CATSIGTASTDTQYF. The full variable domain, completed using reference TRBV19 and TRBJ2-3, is DGGITQSPKYLFRKEGQNVTLSCEQNLNHDAMYWYRQDPGQGLRLIYYSQIVNDFQKGDIAEGYSVSREKKESFPLTVTSAQKNPTAFYLCATSIGTASTDTQYFGPGTRLTVL.

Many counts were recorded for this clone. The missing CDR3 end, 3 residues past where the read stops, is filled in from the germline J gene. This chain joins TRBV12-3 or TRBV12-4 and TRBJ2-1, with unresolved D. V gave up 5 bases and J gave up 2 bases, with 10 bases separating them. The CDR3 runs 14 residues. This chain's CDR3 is CASSRSTTYNEQFF. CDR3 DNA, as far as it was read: TGTGCCAGCAGTCGCTCGACAACCTACAATGAG.

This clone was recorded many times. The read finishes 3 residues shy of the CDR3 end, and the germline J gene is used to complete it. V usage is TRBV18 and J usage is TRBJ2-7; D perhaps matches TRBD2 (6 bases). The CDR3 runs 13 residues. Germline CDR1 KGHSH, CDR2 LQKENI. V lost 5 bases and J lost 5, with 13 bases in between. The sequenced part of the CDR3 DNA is TGTGCCAGCTCATCCCCACCGGGGGACGAG. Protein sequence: CASSSPPGDE. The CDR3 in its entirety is CASSSPPGDEQYF.

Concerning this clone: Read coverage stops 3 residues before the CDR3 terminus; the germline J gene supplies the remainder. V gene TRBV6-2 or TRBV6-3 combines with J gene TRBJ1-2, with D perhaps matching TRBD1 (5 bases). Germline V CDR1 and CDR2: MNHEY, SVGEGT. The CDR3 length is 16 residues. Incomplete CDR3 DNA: TGTGCCAGCAGTTACTCGGGGCTAGCGGGAGCTGGTGAC. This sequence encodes CASSYSGLAGAGD. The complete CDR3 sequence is CASSYSGLAGAGDYTF.

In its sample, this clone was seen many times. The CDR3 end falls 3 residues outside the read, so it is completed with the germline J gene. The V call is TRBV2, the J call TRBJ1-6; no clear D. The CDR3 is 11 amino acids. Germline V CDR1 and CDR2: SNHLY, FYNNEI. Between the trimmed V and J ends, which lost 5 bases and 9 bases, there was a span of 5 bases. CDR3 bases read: TGTGCCAGCAGTAATATTTCACCC. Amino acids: CASSNISP. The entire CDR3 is CASSNISPLHF.